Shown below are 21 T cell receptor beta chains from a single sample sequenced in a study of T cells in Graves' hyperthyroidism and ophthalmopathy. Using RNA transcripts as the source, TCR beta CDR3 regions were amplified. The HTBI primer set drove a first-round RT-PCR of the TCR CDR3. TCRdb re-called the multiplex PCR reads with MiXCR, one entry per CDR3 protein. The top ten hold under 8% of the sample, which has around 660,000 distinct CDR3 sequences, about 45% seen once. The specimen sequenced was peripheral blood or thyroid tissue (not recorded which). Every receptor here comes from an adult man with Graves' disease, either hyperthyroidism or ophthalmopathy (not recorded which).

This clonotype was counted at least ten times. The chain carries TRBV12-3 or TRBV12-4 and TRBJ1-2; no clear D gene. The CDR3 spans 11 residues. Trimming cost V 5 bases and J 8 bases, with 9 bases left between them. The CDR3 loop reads CASSTVRGYTF. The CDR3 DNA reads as TGTGCCAGCAGTACAGTTCGCGGCTACACCTTC.

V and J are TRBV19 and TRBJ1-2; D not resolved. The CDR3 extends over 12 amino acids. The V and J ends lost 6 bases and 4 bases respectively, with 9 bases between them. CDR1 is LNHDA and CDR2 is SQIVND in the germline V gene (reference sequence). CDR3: CASRLGSYGYTF. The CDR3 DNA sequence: TGTGCCAGTAGACTCGGCAGCTATGGCTACACCTTC.

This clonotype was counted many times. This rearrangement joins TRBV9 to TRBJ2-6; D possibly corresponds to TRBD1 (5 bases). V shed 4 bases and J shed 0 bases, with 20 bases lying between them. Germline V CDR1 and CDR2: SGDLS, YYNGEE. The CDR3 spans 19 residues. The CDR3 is CASSPRGFRGYSGANVLTF. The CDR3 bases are TGTGCCAGCAGCCCCCGCGGTTTTAGGGGCTACTCTGGGGCCAACGTCCTGACTTTC.

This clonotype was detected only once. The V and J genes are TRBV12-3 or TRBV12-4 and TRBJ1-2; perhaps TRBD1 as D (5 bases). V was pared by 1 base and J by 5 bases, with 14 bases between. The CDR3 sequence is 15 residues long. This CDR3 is CASSLGEGQRYGYTF. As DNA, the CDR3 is TGTGCCAGCAGTTTAGGGGAGGGGCAGCGGTATGGCTACACCTTC.

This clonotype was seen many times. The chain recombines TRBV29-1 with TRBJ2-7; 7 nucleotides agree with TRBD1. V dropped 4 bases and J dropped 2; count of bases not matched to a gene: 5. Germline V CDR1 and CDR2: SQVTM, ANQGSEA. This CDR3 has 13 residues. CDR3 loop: CSVVRQGPYEQYF. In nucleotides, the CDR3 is TGCAGCGTTGTGAGACAGGGACCCTACGAGCAGTACTTC.

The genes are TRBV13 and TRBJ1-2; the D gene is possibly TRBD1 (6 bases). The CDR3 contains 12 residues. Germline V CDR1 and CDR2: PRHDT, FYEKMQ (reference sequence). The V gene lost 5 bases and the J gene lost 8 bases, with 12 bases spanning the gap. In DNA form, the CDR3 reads TGTGCCAGCAGCCAAGACGGGGGCGGCTACACCTTC. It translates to CASSQDGGGYTF. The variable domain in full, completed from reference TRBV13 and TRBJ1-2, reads AAGVIQSPRHLIKEKRETATLKCYPIPRHDTVYWYQQGPGQDPQFLISFYEKMQSDKGSIPDRFSAQQFSDYHSELNMSSLELGDSALYFCASSQDGGGYTFGSGTRLTVV.

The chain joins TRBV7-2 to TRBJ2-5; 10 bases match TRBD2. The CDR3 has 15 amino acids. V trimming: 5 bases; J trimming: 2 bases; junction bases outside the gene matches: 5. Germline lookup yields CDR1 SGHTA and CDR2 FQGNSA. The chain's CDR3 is CASSPTSGQQETQYF. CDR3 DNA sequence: TGTGCCAGCAGCCCGACTAGCGGGCAACAAGAGACCCAGTACTTC.

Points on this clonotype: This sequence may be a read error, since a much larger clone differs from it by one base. The CDR3: CASSSFGSGANTEAFF. CDR3 bases: TGTGCCAGCAGCTCGTTCGGTTCGGGCGCGAACACTGAAGCTTTCTTT. The chain carries TRBV7-9 and TRBJ1-1; D is uncertain. The CDR3 runs to 16 residues. V was trimmed by 4 bases and J by 1 base, leaving 16 bases between them. CDR1 and CDR2 from the germline V gene are SEHNR and FQNEAQ (reference sequence). Full variable domain (outside the CDR3, taken from reference TRBV7-9 and TRBJ1-1): DTGVSQNPRHKITKRGQNVTFRCDPISEHNRLYWYRQTLGQGPEFLTYFQNEAQLEKSRLLSDRFSAERPKGSFSTLEIQRTEQGDSAMYLCASSSFGSGANTEAFFGQGTRLTVV.

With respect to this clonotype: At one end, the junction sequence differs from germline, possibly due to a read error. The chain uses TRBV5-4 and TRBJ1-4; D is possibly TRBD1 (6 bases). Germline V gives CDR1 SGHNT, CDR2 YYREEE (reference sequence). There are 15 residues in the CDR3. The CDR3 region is CASSVGGGTNEELFF. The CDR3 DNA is TGTGCCAGCAGCGTCGGGGGCGGCACTAATGAAGAACTGTTTTTT.

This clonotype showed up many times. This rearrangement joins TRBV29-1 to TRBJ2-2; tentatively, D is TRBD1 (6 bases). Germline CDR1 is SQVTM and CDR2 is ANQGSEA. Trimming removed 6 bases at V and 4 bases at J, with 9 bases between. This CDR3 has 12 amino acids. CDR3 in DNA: TGCAGCGTCCTGGACAGCACCGGGGAGCTGTTTTTT. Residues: CSVLDSTGELFF.

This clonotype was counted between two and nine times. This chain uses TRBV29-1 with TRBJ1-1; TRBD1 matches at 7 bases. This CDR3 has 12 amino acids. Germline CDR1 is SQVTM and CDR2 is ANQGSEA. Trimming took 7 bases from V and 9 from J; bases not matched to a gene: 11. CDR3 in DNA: TGCAGCGCACGGGACAGTTTATCGAAAGCTTTCTTT. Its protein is CSARDSLSKAFF. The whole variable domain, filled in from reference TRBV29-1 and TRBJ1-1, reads SAVISQKPSRDICQRGTSLTIQCQVDSQVTMMFWYRQQPGQSLTLIATANQGSEATYESGFVIDKFPISRPNLTFSTLTVSNMSPEDSSIYLCSARDSLSKAFFGQGTRLTVV.

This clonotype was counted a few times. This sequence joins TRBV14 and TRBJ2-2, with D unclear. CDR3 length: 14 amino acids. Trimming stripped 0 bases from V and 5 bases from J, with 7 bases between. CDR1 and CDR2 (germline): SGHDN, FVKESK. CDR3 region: CASSQDLRTGELFF. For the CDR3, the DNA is TGTGCCAGCAGCCAAGATCTCAGGACCGGGGAGCTGTTTTTT. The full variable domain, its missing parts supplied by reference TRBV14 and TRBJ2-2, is EAGVTQFPSHSVIEKGQTVTLRCDPISGHDNLYWYRRVMGKEIKFLLHFVKESKQDESGMPNNRFLAERTGGTYSTLKVQPAELEDSGVYFCASSQDLRTGELFFGEGSRLTVL.

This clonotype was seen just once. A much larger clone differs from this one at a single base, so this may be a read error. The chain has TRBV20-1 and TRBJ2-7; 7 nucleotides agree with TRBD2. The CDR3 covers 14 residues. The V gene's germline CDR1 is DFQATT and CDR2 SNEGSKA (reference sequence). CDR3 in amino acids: CSALEASGHYGQYF. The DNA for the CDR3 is TGCAGTGCTCTCGAGGCTAGCGGCCACTACGGGCAGTACTTC.

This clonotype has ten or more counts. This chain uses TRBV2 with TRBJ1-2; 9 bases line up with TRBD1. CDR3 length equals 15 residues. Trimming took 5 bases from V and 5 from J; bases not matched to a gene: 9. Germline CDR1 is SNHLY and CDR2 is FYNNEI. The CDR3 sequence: CASSTTGGVDYGYTF. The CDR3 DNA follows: TGTGCCAGCAGTACCACAGGGGGCGTCGATTATGGCTACACCTTC.

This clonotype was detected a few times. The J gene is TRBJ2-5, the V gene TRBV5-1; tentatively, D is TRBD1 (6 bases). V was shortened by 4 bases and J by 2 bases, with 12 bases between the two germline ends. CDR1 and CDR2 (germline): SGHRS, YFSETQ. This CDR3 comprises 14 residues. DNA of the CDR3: TGCGCCAGCAGCACGGCACAGGGTCAAGAGACCCAGTACTTC. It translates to CASSTAQGQETQYF. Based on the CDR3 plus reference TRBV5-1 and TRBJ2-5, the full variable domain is KAGVTQTPRYLIKTRGQQVTLSCSPISGHRSVSWYQQTPGQGLQFLFEYFSETQRNKGNFPGRFSGRQFSNSRSEMNVSTLELGDSALYLCASSTAQGQETQYFGPGTRLLVL.

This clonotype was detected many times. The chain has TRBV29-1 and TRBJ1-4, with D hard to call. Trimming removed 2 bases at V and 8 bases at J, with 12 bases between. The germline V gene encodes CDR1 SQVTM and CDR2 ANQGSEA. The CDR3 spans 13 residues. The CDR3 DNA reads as TGCAGCGTTGAATTGGGGAATGGAGAAAAACTGTTTTTT. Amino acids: CSVELGNGEKLFF. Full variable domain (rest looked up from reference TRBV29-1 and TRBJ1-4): SAVISQKPSRDICQRGTSLTIQCQVDSQVTMMFWYRQQPGQSLTLIATANQGSEATYESGFVIDKFPISRPNLTFSTLTVSNMSPEDSSIYLCSVELGNGEKLFFGSGTQLSVL.

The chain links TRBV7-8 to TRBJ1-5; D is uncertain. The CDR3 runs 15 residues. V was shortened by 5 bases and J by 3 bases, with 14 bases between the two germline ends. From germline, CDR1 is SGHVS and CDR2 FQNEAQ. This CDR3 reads CASSIEAGFNQPQHF. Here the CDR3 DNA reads TGTGCCAGCAGCATAGAGGCCGGGTTCAATCAGCCCCAGCATTTT.

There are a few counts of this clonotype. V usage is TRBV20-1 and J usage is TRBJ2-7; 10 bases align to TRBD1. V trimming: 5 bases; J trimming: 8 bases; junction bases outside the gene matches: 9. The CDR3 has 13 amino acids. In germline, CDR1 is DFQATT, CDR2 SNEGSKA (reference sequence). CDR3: CSAGTGANGKQYF. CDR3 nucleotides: TGCAGTGCTGGGACAGGGGCCAATGGGAAGCAGTACTTC.

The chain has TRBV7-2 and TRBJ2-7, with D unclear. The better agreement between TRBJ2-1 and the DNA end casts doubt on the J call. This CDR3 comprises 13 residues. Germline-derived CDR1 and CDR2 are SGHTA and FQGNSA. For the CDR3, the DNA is TGTGCCAGCAGCCTTGCCTCCCTCAATGAGCAGTTCTTC. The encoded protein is CASSLASLNEQFF.

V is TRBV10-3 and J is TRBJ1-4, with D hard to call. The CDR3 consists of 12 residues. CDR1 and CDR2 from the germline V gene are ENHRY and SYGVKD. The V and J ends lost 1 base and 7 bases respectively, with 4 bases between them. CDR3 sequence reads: CAISEYVEKLFF. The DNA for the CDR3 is TGTGCCATCAGTGAGTACGTTGAAAAACTGTTTTTT.

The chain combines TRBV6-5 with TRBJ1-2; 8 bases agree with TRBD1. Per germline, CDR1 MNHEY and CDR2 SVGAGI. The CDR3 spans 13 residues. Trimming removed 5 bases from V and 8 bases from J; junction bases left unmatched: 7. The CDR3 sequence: CASSETTGDGYTF. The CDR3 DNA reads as TGTGCCAGCAGTGAAACGACAGGGGACGGCTACACCTTC.